This T cell receptor beta chain was obtained from a study of CD4 T cells in relation to SARS-CoV-2 and coronaviruses. The length of the CDR3 is 16 residues. J lost 3 bases, V lost 5 bases, and 7 bases had no gene match. Per germline, CDR1 LNHDA and CDR2 SQIVND (reference sequence). To note about this clone: Its target is not known.

Sequencing used immunoSEQ multiplex PCR; TCRdb keeps in-frame clones, though not all of them. This table holds around 24,000 clones, roughly 82% found once. CD4+ T cells from unexposed donors were obtained before the COVID-19 pandemic (2011-2018). CD4+ T cells were isolated from the cells after more than 8 days of culture. Testing used SARS-CoV-2 S/N and four cold-coronavirus spikes on unexposed-donor CD4+ T cells, cells permitting. Fresh IL-2 medium replaced half the medium on days 3 and 7. Sequencing was performed on CD4+ T cells from PBMCs, cultured in vitro. This TCR was recovered from a human donor in good health. This chain joins TRBV19 and TRBJ1-3, with 10 nucleotides matching TRBD1. CDR3 amino acids: CASSATGGLGGNTIYF. The CDR3 DNA is TGTGCCAGTAGTGCGACAGGGGGCTTAGGTGGAAACACCATATATTTT. Drawing the rest from reference TRBV19 and TRBJ1-3, the complete variable domain is DGGITQSPKYLFRKEGQNVTLSCEQNLNHDAMYWYRQDPGQGLRLIYYSQIVNDFQKGDIAEGYSVSREKKESFPLTVTSAQKNPTAFYLCASSATGGLGGNTIYFGEGSWLTVV.